This record looks at one TCR beta chain sequence and its context. The target antigen is unknown. Unique molecular identifiers had been added to the TCR beta cDNA libraries. When about 0.9 to 10 million T cells were used, they gave about 550,000 cDNA molecules. A single record per CDR3 protein comes from TCRdb applying MiXCR to the PCR reads. This repertoire shows 750,000 to 950,000 distinct CDR3 sequences, roughly 46% found once; its top ten account for 4% to 5%. CDR3 length equals 16 residues. Germline-derived CDR1 and CDR2 are SGHRS and YFSETQ. Trimming took 4 bases from V and 3 from J, leaving 18 bases between them. These data come from a study of post-analysis software for immune sequencing data. Notes on the study in general: Patients showed TRBV5-6, TRBV5-1 and TRBV20-1 among several TRBV segments more frequent than in controls. Significantly decreased normalized Chao1 diversity was recorded for multiple sclerosis patients relative to controls.

Material for sequencing was blood. The clonotype was recovered from a girl between 10 and 17 years old with multiple sclerosis. The chain employs TRBV5-1 and TRBJ2-3; D may be TRBD1 (5 bases). CDR3 in amino acids: CASSDLAKGDTDTQYF. For the CDR3, the DNA is TGCGCCAGCAGCGATCTCGCAAAAGGGGATACAGATACGCAGTATTTT.